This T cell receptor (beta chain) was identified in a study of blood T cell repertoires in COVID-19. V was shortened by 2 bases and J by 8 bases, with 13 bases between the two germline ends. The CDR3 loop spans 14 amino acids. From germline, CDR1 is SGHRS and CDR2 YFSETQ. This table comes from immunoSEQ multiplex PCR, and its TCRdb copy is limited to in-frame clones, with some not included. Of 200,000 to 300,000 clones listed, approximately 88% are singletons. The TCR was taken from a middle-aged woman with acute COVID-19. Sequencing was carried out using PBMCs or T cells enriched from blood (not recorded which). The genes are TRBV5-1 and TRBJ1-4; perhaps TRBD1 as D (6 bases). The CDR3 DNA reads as TGCGCCAGCAGCTTCGGCAGGGGAGGGGAAAAACTGTTTTTT. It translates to CASSFGRGGEKLFF. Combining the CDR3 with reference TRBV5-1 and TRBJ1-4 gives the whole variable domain KAGVTQTPRYLIKTRGQQVTLSCSPISGHRSVSWYQQTPGQGLQFLFEYFSETQRNKGNFPGRFSGRQFSNSRSEMNVSTLELGDSALYLCASSFGRGGEKLFFGSGTQLSVL.